This TCR beta chain came from a study of neurological immune-mediated disorders. This clonotype occurred many times. Its antigen remains unidentified. In germline, CDR1 is SGHRS, CDR2 YFSETQ. V trimming: 6 bases; J trimming: 1 base; junction bases outside the gene matches: 9. The CDR3 has 16 residues. The cell input for sorted libraries was some 990,000, and those cells were CD4+ or CD8+ T cells. Notes on the study in general: No sharing of CDR3 amino acid sequences was observed among expanded clones across subjects, suggesting private repertoires in all groups. Healthy controls had more TCR clonal expansion than multiple sclerosis, which showed the least, whereas HTLV-1-associated myelopathy showed the most.

The cDNA came from 5'RACE, which used 10-nucleotide random UMIs. TCRdb reprocessed the 5' RACE reads with MiXCR, giving one entry per CDR3 protein. This sample has about 37,000 distinct CDR3 sequences, with about 9.9% found just once. The clonotype was recovered from a woman aged 25 to 39 with HTLV-1-associated myelopathy (HAM/TSP). The rearrangement links TRBV5-1 to TRBJ2-1; 8 bases align to TRBD2. Sequencing was done on a sample of CD4+ T cells from blood. The CDR3 reads CASNLGERGSYNEQFF. CDR3 bases: TGCGCCAGCAACTTAGGCGAGCGGGGGTCCTACAATGAGCAGTTCTTC.